This T cell receptor (beta chain) came from a study of OX40 agonist ivuxolimab in advanced cancers. Per germline, CDR1 MNHEY and CDR2 SMNVEV (reference sequence). The CDR3 covers 16 residues. Trimming took off 0 bases at V and 0 bases at J, with 9 bases between the two ends. The repertoire was sequenced with immunoSEQ multiplex PCR; TCRdb's copy has only in-frame clones and lacks some. In the table there are about 38,000 clones, about 80% of which are singletons. The rearrangement links TRBV27 to TRBJ1-3, with D perhaps TRBD1 (5 bases). The sample here was CD4+ or CD8+ T cells sorted from blood, taken in a trial of the OX40 agonist ivuxolimab. The clonotype comes from an adult with an advanced solid tumor such as melanoma, head and neck, liver or kidney cancer. The CDR3 DNA sequence: TGTGCCAGCAGTTTATCGTTTGGGGGCTCTGGAAACACCATATATTTT. This translates into CASSLSFGGSGNTIYF.